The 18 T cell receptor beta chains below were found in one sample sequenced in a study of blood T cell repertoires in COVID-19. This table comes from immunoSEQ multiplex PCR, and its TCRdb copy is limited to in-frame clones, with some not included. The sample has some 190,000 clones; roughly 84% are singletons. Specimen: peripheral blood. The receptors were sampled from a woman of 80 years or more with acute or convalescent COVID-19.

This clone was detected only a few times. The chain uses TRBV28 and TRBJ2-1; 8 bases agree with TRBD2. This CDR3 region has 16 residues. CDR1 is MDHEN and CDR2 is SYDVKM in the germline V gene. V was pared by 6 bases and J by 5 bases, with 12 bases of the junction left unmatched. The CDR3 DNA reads TGTGCCAGCAGGCTGACCGGGACTAGAGTTAACAATGAGCAGTTCTTC. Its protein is CASRLTGTRVNNEQFF.

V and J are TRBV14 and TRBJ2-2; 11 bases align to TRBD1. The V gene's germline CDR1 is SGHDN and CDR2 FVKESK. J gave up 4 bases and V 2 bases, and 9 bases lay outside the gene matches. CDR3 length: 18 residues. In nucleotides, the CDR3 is TGTGCCAGCAGCCAAAGAAAGGGACAGGGGGACTCCACCGGGGAGCTGTTTTTT. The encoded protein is CASSQRKGQGDSTGELFF.

The CDR3 DNA reads as TGTGCCAGCAGCTTTCAGGGGGTGAGAAACACCATATATTTT. This translates into CASSFQGVRNTIYF. The chain carries TRBV5-4 and TRBJ1-3; TRBD1 aligns across 7 bases. Looked up from germline, CDR1 is SGHNT and CDR2 is YYREEE (reference sequence). Trimming cost V 2 bases and J 5 bases; bases outside gene matches: 4. CDR3 length: 14 residues.

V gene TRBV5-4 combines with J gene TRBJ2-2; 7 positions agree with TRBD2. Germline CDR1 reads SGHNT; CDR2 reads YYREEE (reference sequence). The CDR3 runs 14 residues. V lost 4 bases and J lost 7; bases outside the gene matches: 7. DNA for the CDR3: TGTGCCAGCAGCCCCAGATGGGGGGGCGGGGAGCTGTTTTTT. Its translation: CASSPRWGGGELFF.

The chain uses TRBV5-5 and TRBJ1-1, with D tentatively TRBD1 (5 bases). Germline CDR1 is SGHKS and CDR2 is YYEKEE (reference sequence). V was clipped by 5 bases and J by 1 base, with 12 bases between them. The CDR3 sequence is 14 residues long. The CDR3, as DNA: TGTGCCAGCAGACCCGGACACACGAACACTGAAGCTTTCTTT. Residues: CASRPGHTNTEAFF. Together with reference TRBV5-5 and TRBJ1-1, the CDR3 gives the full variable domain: DAGVTQSPTHLIKTRGQQVTLRCSPISGHKSVSWYQQVLGQGPQFIFQYYEKEERGRGNFPDRFSARQFPNYSSELNVNALLLGDSALYLCASRPGHTNTEAFFGQGTRLTVV.

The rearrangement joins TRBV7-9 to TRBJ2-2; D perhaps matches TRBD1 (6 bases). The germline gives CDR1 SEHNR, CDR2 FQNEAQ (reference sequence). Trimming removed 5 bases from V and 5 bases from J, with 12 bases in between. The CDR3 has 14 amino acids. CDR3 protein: CASSPVGGTGELFF. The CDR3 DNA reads TGTGCCAGCAGCCCTGTAGGGGGAACCGGGGAGCTGTTTTTT.

As DNA, the CDR3 is TGTGCCATCGCACCGGGACAGGGGAGTGAAAAACTGTTTTTT. Translated, it gives CAIAPGQGSEKLFF. The V gene is TRBV10-3, the J gene TRBJ1-4; 10 bases align to TRBD1. Germline V gives CDR1 ENHRY, CDR2 SYGVKD. This CDR3 contains 14 residues. V shed 8 bases and J 7 bases; nucleotides not matched to a gene: 7.

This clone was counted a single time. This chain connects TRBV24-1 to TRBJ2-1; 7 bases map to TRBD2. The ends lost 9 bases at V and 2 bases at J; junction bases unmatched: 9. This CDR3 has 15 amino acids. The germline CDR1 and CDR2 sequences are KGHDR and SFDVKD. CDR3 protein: CATGLAGATYNEQFF. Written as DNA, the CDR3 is TGTGCCACCGGTCTCGCGGGAGCGACCTACAATGAGCAGTTCTTC.

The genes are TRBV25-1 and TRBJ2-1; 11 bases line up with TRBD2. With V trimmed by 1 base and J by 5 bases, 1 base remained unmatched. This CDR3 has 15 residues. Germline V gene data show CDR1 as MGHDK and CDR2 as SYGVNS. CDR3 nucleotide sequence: TGTGCCAGCAGTGAATTAGCGGGAGGGGACAATGAGCAGTTCTTC. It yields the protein CASSELAGGDNEQFF.

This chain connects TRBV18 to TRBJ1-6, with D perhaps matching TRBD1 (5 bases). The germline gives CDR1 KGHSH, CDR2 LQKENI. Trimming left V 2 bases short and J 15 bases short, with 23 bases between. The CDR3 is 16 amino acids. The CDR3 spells CASSPLPRTGGGDLHF. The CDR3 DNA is TGTGCCAGCTCACCATTACCGAGAACAGGCGGTGGTGACCTCCACTTT.

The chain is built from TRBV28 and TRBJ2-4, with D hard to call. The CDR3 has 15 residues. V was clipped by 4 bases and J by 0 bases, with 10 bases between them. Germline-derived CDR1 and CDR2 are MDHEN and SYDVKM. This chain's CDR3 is CASSSQSLAKNIQYF. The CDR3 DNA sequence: TGTGCCAGCAGTTCCCAGTCGCTAGCCAAAAACATTCAGTACTTC.

The CDR3 DNA follows: TGTGCCAGCAGTTACACTGGTAATAATTCACCCCTCCACTTT. It translates to CASSYTGNNSPLHF. V gene TRBV6-6 combines with J gene TRBJ1-6; D gene ambiguous. This CDR3 is built from 14 residues. Germline V lookup: CDR1 MNHNY, CDR2 SVGAGI (reference sequence). V was cut by 2 bases and J by 5 bases, with 7 bases left in between.

The CDR3 nucleotides read TGTGCCAGCAGCCTGTTAGGGGGCGAGCAGTACTTC. This translates into CASSLLGGEQYF. The chain uses TRBV7-2 and TRBJ2-7, with D perhaps TRBD1 (6 bases). Looked up from germline, CDR1 is SGHTA and CDR2 is FQGNSA. CDR3 size: 12 residues. V lost 5 bases to trimming and J lost 6 bases, with 11 bases between them.

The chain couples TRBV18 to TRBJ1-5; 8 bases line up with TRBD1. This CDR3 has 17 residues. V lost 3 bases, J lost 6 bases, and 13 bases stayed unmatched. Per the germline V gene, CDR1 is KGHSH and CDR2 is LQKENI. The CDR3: CASSPPPSPGGSQPQHF. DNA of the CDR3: TGTGCCAGCTCACCCCCTCCTAGTCCAGGGGGCTCTCAGCCCCAGCATTTT.

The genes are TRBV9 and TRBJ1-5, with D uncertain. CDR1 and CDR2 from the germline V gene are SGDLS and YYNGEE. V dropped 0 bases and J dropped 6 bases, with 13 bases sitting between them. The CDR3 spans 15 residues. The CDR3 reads CASSVGGVGSQPQHF. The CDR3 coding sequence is TGTGCCAGCAGCGTAGGGGGAGTAGGGAGTCAGCCCCAGCATTTT.

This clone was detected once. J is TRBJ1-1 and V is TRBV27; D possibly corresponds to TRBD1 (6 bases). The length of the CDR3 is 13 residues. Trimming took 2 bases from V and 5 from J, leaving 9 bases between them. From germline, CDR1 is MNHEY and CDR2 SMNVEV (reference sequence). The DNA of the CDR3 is TGTGCCAGCAGTTTAGGGGGCTGGACTGAAGCTTTCTTT. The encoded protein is CASSLGGWTEAFF.

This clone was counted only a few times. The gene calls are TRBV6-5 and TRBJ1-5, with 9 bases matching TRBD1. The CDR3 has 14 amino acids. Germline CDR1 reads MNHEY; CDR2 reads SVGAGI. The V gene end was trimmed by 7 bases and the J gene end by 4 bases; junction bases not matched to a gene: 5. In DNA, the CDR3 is TGTGCCAGCATTCTGACAGGGGGTAATCAGCCCCAGCATTTT. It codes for CASILTGGNQPQHF.

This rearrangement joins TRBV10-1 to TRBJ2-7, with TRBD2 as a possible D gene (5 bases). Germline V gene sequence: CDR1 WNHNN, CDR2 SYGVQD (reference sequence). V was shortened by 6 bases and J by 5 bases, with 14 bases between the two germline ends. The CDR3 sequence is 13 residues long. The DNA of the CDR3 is TGCGCCAGCAGCGCTGCGGGTACCCACGAGCAGTACTTC. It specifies CASSAAGTHEQYF.